This T cell receptor (beta chain) was obtained from a study of T-cell reconstitution after alpha-beta-depleted transplantation in children. Study-wide results and caveats: T-cell counts and diversity at one year following transplant were attributed mainly to newly produced T cells. Expanded clones from the graft, numbering several hundred, reportedly supplied alpha-beta T cells about two months after transplant.

Deletions cut 3 bases from V and 6 bases from J, with 11 bases between. The CDR3 is 13 residues long. This clonotype was counted at least ten times. Its antigen remains unidentified. During its preparation, the TCRbeta library received unique molecular identifiers. A single record per CDR3 protein comes from TCRdb applying MiXCR to the PCR reads. The data contain roughly 250,000 distinct CDR3 sequences, around 7.8% of them seen just once; the ten biggest clones take up nearly 6.5%. The chain has TRBV12-3 or TRBV12-4 and TRBJ1-2, with a tentative D call TRBD1 (5 bases). The sequence came from a male patient between 10 and 17 years old who had a stem cell transplant for acute lymphoblastic leukemia, so the T cells may come from the graft donor. The sequencing here drew on PBMCs, mostly from graft donor cells, taken 180 days after TCRalphabeta/CD19-depleted stem cell transplant. This CDR3 is CASSFGQGNGYTF. In nucleotides, the CDR3 is TGTGCCAGCAGTTTCGGCCAGGGAAATGGCTACACCTTC.